The 18 T cell receptor beta chains presented below share a single source sample, sequenced in a study of CD8 T cells in Susac syndrome. Reverse transcription of about 0.45 to 1 ug RNA was performed with random hexamers. TCRdb fed the immunoSEQ multiplex PCR reads into MiXCR, producing one record per CDR3 protein. Found here are about 200,000 distinct CDR3 sequences, 90% to 95% of them singletons; the top ten hold about 0.094%. The sample taken for sequencing was CD4+ T cells from PBMCs. These receptors all come from a human donor in good health.

The J gene is TRBJ2-3, the V gene TRBV4-3; D might be TRBD1 or TRBD2, each matching 5 bases. Between the trimmed V and J ends, which lost 4 bases and 0 bases, there was a span of 14 bases. This CDR3 has 16 residues. Germline lookup yields CDR1 LGHNA and CDR2 YSLEER. The CDR3 coding sequence is TGCGCCAGCAGCCTTGGGACCGATCATAGCACAGATACGCAGTATTTT. It specifies CASSLGTDHSTDTQYF.

The chain uses TRBV25-1 and TRBJ1-2; possibly TRBD1 for D (6 bases). The V gene's germline CDR1 is MGHDK and CDR2 SYGVNS. There are 12 residues in the CDR3. The V and J ends lost 8 bases and 3 bases respectively, with 10 bases between them. The CDR3 region has the DNA TGTGCCAGCGAGGGGGACCACTATGGCTACACCTTC. It yields the protein CASEGDHYGYTF.

This clonotype was recorded once. This chain joins TRBV9 and TRBJ2-3; 11 positions agree with TRBD2. With 6 bases clipped from V and 4 bases from J, the junction kept 13 bases outside the gene matches. CDR1 SGDLS and CDR2 YYNGEE come from the germline V gene. The CDR3 extends over 17 amino acids. The CDR3 region is CASTPNSGRAIPDTQYF. CDR3 DNA: TGTGCCAGCACCCCAAATAGCGGGAGGGCCATTCCAGATACGCAGTATTTT.

The J gene is TRBJ1-5, the V gene TRBV7-8, with D perhaps matching TRBD1 (6 bases). This CDR3 region has 12 residues. Germline CDR1 and CDR2: SGHVS and FQNEAQ. Trimming cost V 7 bases and J 7 bases, with 11 bases left between them. The CDR3, as DNA: TGTGCCAGCACAACAGGGTGGCAGCCCCAGCATTTT. This codes for CASTTGWQPQHF.

This clonotype showed up just once. V and J are TRBV12-3 or TRBV12-4 and TRBJ2-5; D ambiguous. This CDR3 comprises 11 residues. Trimming left V 5 bases short and J 7 bases short, with 8 bases between. CDR3: CASSVELTQYF. In DNA, the CDR3 is TGTGCCAGCAGTGTTGAGTTGACCCAGTACTTC.

The chain combines TRBV2 with TRBJ2-1; 12 nucleotides align to TRBD2. CDR3 length equals 16 residues. CDR1 is SNHLY, CDR2 FYNNEI, per germline. With 6 bases clipped from V and 2 bases from J, the junction kept 5 bases outside the gene matches. The CDR3 region has the DNA TGTGCCAGCAGGTTACTAGCGGGGGGAACCTACAATGAGCAGTTCTTC. Protein product: CASRLLAGGTYNEQFF. The full variable domain, its missing parts supplied by reference TRBV2 and TRBJ2-1, is EPEVTQTPSHQVTQMGQEVILRCVPISNHLYFYWYRQILGQKVEFLVSFYNNEISEKSEIFDDQFSVERPDGSNFTLKIRSTKLEDSAMYFCASRLLAGGTYNEQFFGPGTRLTVL.

This clonotype was found a few times. The genes are TRBV15 and TRBJ1-5, with TRBD1 as a possible D gene (5 bases). Trimming removed 3 bases at V and 2 bases at J, with 11 bases between. Germline CDR1 LNHNV, CDR2 YYDKDF (reference sequence). The CDR3 has 15 residues. The CDR3 is CATSRRGAGNQPQHF. DNA of the CDR3: TGTGCCACCAGCAGGAGGGGTGCGGGCAATCAGCCCCAGCATTTT.

This clonotype was observed once. The chain employs TRBV9 and TRBJ1-2; no clear D gene. Deletions cut 0 bases from V and 3 bases from J, with 9 bases between. The CDR3 covers 14 residues. Germline CDR1 is SGDLS and CDR2 is YYNGEE. CDR3 region: CASSVAWGDYGYTF. In DNA, the CDR3 is TGTGCCAGCAGCGTAGCATGGGGTGACTATGGCTACACCTTC.

The genes are TRBV30 and TRBJ2-3, with D unclear. The CDR3 runs to 11 residues. V shed 3 bases and J shed 10 bases, with 11 bases lying between them. Germline-derived CDR1 and CDR2 are GTSNPN and SVGIG (reference sequence). The CDR3 coding sequence is TGTGCCTGGAGCCCAGCTGTCCCGCAGTATTTT. Protein: CAWSPAVPQYF.

V is TRBV24-1 and J is TRBJ2-5; D might be TRBD2 (5 bases). Germline loops: CDR1 KGHDR, CDR2 SFDVKD. The CDR3 consists of 16 residues. The V and J ends lost 0 bases and 3 bases respectively, with 13 bases between them. The CDR3 reads CATSDLGYEEEETQYF. The CDR3 coding sequence is TGTGCCACCAGTGATTTGGGTTATGAGGAGGAAGAGACCCAGTACTTC.

The chain is built from TRBV9 and TRBJ2-6; the D is unclear. CDR1 and CDR2 from the germline V gene are SGDLS and YYNGEE. The CDR3 sequence is 12 residues long. V was pared by 4 bases and J by 8 bases, with 7 bases between. CDR3 nucleotides: TGTGCCAGCAGCTACGGATCCAACGTCCTGACTTTC. Translated, it gives CASSYGSNVLTF.

This sequence joins TRBV20-1 and TRBJ1-1; no clear D gene. The V gene lost 5 bases and the J gene lost 6 bases, with 1 base spanning the gap. Germline CDR1 and CDR2: DFQATT and SNEGSKA (reference sequence). This CDR3 is built from 8 residues. The CDR3 loop is CSASEAFF. CDR3 DNA: TGCAGTGCTTCTGAAGCTTTCTTT.

The CDR3 nucleotides are TGTGCCAGCAGACTAGCGGGAGGAGATACGCAGTATTTT. Protein sequence: CASRLAGGDTQYF. The J gene is TRBJ2-3, the V gene TRBV6-1; 12 bases line up with TRBD2. Trimming cost V 6 bases and J 5 bases; bases outside gene matches: 0. This CDR3 region has 13 residues. The V gene's germline CDR1 is MNHNS and CDR2 SASEGT.

The chain couples TRBV5-4 to TRBJ1-6; 7 bases match TRBD1. V dropped 4 bases and J dropped 8; count of bases not matched to a gene: 6. The CDR3 runs to 14 residues. Germline CDR1 SGHNT, CDR2 YYREEE (reference sequence). The CDR3 DNA follows: TGTGCCAGCAGCGCCCGACAGGGAGATTCACCCCTCCACTTT. Translating it yields CASSARQGDSPLHF.

This chain links TRBV29-1 with TRBJ2-2; D is ambiguous. Trimming left V 3 bases short and J 0 bases short, with 8 bases between. Germline V gives CDR1 SQVTM, CDR2 ANQGSEA. This CDR3 region has 14 residues. Here the CDR3 reads CSVEGFANTGELFF. The CDR3, as DNA: TGCAGCGTTGAGGGGTTCGCGAACACCGGGGAGCTGTTTTTT.

The chain carries TRBV30 and TRBJ2-3; D remains unclear. The CDR3 has 12 amino acids. Germline V gene data show CDR1 as GTSNPN and CDR2 as SVGIG (reference sequence). Trimming took 1 base from V and 3 from J, leaving 5 bases between them. CDR3 nucleotide sequence: TGTGCCTGGAGTGCAGCTACAGATACGCAGTATTTT. This sequence encodes CAWSAATDTQYF.

The chain employs TRBV5-1 and TRBJ2-4; D is undetermined. V gave up 4 bases and J gave up 2 bases, with 10 bases separating them. Germline-derived CDR1 and CDR2 are SGHRS and YFSETQ. The CDR3 has 14 residues. CDR3: CASSPRVSKNIQYF. In DNA form, the CDR3 reads TGCGCCAGCAGCCCCCGGGTGTCCAAAAACATTCAGTACTTC.

The chain carries TRBV3-1 and TRBJ2-2, with TRBD1 as a possible D gene (6 bases). The CDR3 totals 14 residues. Trimming stripped 10 bases from V and 0 bases from J, with 12 bases between. Germline CDR1 is LGHDT and CDR2 is YNNKEL (reference sequence). CDR3 DNA: TGTGCCACCCAGGGGAGAGCGAACACCGGGGAGCTGTTTTTT. This codes for CATQGRANTGELFF. The complete variable domain, with remaining parts taken from reference TRBV3-1 and TRBJ2-2, reads DTAVSQTPKYLVTQMGNDKSIKCEQNLGHDTMYWYKQDSKKFLKIMFSYNNKELIINETVPNRFSPKSPDKAHLNLHINSLELGDSAVYFCATQGRANTGELFFGEGSRLTVL.